The clone carrying this T cell receptor beta chain was counted a few times. No antigen is known for it. Primers for the PCR totalled 60 Vbeta and 13 Jbeta. Profiled with immunoSEQ multiplex PCR; TCRdb holds only in-frame clones, not every one. The sample comprises about 200,000 clones, over 60% of which are singletons, and roughly 1.9% rests with the top ten. The sample originates from a study of cytomegalovirus exposure and HLA in healthy donors. Whole-study results and caveats: Earlier analysis found most TCR beta V segments productive about 90% or about 30% of the time. Confirmation in vitro established that three CMV-associated chains were specific for CMV antigens. Evidence from a later analysis indicated that most CMV-associated TCR beta chains looked HLA-restricted.

The sequence was collected from a male donor in good health and CMV-seronegative. Sequenced sample: PBMCs.

CDR3 sequence: CAWSVDSQETQYF. The CDR3 DNA sequence: TGTGCCTGGAGTGTAGATAGTCAAGAGACCCAGTACTTC. The chain has TRBV30 and TRBJ2-5, with unresolved D. Trimming stripped 0 bases from V and 2 bases from J, with 7 bases between. Germline V lookup: CDR1 GTSNPN, CDR2 SVGIG (reference sequence). The CDR3 spans 13 residues.